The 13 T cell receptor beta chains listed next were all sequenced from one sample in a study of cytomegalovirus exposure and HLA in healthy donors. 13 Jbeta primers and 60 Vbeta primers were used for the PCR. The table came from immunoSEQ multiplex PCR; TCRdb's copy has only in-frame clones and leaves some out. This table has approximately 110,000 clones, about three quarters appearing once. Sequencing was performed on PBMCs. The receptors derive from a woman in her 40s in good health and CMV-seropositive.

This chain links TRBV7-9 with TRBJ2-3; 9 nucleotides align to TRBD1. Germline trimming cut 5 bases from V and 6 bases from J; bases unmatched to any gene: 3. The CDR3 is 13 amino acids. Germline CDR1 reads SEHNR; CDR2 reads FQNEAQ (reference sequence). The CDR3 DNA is TGTGCCAGCAGCCTGGACAGGGGCGATACGCAGTATTTT. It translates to CASSLDRGDTQYF.

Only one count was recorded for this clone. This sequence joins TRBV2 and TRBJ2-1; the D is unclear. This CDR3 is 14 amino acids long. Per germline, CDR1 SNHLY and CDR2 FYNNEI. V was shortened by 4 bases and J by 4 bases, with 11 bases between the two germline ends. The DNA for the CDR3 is TGTGCCAGCAGTGCTCAGTCGAGGTACAATGAGCAGTTCTTC. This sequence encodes CASSAQSRYNEQFF.

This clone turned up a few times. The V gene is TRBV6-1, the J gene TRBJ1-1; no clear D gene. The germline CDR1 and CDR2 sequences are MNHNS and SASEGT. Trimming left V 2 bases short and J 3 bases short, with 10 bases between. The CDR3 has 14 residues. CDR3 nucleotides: TGTGCCAGCAGTGAAATTGGCAGATACACTGAAGCTTTCTTT. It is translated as CASSEIGRYTEAFF.

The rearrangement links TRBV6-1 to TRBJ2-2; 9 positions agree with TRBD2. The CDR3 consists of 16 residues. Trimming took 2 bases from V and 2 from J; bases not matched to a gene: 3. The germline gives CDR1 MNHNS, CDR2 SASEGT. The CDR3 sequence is CASSETRGGNTGELFF. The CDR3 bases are TGTGCCAGCAGTGAAACGCGGGGGGGCAACACCGGGGAGCTGTTTTTT.

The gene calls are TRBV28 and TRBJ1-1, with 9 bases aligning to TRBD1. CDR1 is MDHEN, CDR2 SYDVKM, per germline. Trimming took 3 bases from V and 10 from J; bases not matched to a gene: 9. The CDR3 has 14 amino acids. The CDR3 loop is CASSFLDRGVVAFF. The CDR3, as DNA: TGTGCCAGCAGTTTCCTAGACAGGGGGGTTGTAGCTTTCTTT.

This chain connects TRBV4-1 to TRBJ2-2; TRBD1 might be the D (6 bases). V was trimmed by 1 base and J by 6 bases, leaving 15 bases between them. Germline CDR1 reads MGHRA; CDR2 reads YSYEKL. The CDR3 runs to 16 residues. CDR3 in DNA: TGCGCCAGCAGCCAAGTCCAGACAGGAAGGGCCGGGGAGCTGTTTTTT. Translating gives CASSQVQTGRAGELFF.

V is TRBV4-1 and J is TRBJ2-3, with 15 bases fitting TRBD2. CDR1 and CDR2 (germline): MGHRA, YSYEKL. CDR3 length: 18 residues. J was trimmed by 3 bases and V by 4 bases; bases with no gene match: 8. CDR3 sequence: CASSRRTSGGAQTDTQYF. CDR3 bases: TGCGCCAGCAGCCGCAGGACTAGCGGGGGGGCGCAGACAGATACGCAGTATTTT.

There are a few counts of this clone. The CDR3 loop is CASSPPSTAYEQYF. CDR3 DNA: TGTGCCAGCTCACCACCTTCGACTGCCTACGAGCAGTACTTC. This chain joins TRBV18 and TRBJ2-7; no clear D gene. Germline-derived CDR1 and CDR2 are KGHSH and LQKENI. Trimming pared 0 bases from V and 2 bases from J, leaving 8 bases between. The CDR3 is 14 amino acids.

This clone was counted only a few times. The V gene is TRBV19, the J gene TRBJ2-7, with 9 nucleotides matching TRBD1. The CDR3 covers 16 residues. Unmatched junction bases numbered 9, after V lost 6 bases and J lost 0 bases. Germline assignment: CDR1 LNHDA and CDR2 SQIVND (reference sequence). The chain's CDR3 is CASSAPGQGSSYEQYF. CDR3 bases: TGTGCCAGTAGCGCCCCAGGACAGGGGAGCTCCTACGAGCAGTACTTC. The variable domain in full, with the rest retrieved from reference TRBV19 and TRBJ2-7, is DGGITQSPKYLFRKEGQNVTLSCEQNLNHDAMYWYRQDPGQGLRLIYYSQIVNDFQKGDIAEGYSVSREKKESFPLTVTSAQKNPTAFYLCASSAPGQGSSYEQYFGPGTRLTVT.

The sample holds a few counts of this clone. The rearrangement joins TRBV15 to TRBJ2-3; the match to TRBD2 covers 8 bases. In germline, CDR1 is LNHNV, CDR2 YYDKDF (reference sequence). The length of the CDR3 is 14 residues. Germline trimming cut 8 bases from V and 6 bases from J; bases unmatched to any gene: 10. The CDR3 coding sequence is TGTGCCACCGCAGACGGGGGGGTATCCGATACGCAGTATTTT. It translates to CATADGGVSDTQYF. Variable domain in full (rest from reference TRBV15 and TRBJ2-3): DAMVIQNPRYQVTQFGKPVTLSCSQTLNHNVMYWYQQKSSQAPKLLFHYYDKDFNNEADTPDNFQSRRPNTSFCFLDIRSPGLGDTAMYLCATADGGVSDTQYFGPGTRLTVL.

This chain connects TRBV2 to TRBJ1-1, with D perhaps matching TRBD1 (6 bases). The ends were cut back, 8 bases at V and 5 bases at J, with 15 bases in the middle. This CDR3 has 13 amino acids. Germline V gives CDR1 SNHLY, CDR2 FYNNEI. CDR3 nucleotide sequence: TGTGCCAGCTATCTGGGGGCCGGGACTGAAGCTTTCTTT. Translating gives CASYLGAGTEAFF.

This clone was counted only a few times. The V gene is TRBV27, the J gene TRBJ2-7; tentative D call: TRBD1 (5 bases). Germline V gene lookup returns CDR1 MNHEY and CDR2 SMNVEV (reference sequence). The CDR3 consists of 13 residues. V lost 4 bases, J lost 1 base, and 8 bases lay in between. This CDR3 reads CASSSRVSYEQYF. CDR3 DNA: TGTGCCAGCAGTTCCAGGGTGTCCTACGAGCAGTACTTC.

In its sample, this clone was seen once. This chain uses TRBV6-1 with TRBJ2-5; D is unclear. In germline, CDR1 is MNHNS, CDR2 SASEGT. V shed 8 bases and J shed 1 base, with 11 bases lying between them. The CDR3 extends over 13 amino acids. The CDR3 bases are TGTGCCAGCTCCCGTGCCAGCCAAGAGACCCAGTACTTC. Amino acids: CASSRASQETQYF.